Given below is one TCR beta chain in context. Its specificity is not known. This sample stems from a study of blood T cells in healthy people across ages. Study-level results: The recorded TCR beta diversity per million T cells decreased in a roughly linear manner with age. Estimates of total diversity, which came from one million sequenced T cells, were considered to be underestimates.

A sample-barcoded 5' primer and a J-beta primer mix were used in a second PCR of roughly 7 to 11 cycles. A tag from a template-switch adaptor with 12 random nucleotides marked each cDNA molecule. TCRdb used MiXCR to reprocess the 5' RACE reads, holding one entry per CDR3 protein. The table includes more than 650,000 distinct CDR3 sequences, roughly 26% detected once. The same data also went into a second study, on T cells of mothers and their children. That paper notes: The search for persistent microchimeric T cell clones detected none.

This clonotype was sampled from a boy younger than 18 in good health. Sample: blood.

The CDR3 DNA reads as TGCAGTGCTGACAGGGGGGGGAATGAGCAGTTCTTC. Its translation: CSADRGGNEQFF. The V gene is TRBV20-1, the J gene TRBJ2-1, with TRBD1 identical over 9 bases. J lost 7 bases, V lost 5 bases, and 3 bases had no gene match. CDR1 is DFQATT and CDR2 is SNEGSKA in the germline V gene (reference sequence). CDR3 length: 12 amino acids.